The sequence of this T cell receptor (beta chain) was determined in a study of T cells in Graves' hyperthyroidism and ophthalmopathy. V was pared by 3 bases and J by 0 bases, with 24 bases between. The length of the CDR3 is 19 residues. The germline V gene encodes CDR1 MGHRA and CDR2 YSYEKL. TCR beta CDR3 region amplification was performed from RNA transcripts. With the HTBI primer set, the TCR CDR3 went through a first round of RT-PCR. In TCRdb, the multiplex PCR reads were re-called with MiXCR into one record per CDR3 protein. The repertoire has 300,000 to 450,000 distinct CDR3 sequences, about 18% of them found once; the top ten carry 30% to 40%.

The source material was blood. This receptor was obtained from a woman in her thirties with Graves' hyperthyroidism that later progressed to Graves' ophthalmopathy. This chain joins TRBV4-1 and TRBJ2-7, with D uncertain. CDR3 residues: CASSHNLSPPGSFSYEQYF. CDR3 coding DNA: TGCGCCAGCAGCCACAACCTAAGCCCTCCGGGTTCCTTCTCCTACGAGCAGTACTTC.